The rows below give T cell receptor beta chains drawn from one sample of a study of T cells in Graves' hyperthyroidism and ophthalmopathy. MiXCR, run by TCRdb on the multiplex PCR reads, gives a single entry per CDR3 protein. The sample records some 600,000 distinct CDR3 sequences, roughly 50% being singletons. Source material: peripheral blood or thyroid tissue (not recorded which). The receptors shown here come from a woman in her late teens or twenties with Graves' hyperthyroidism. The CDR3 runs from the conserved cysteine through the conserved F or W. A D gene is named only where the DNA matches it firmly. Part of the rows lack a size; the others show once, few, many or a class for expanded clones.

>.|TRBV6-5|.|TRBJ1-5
TGTGCCAGCAGTTACTCCAGGGTAGGCAATCAGCCCCAGCATTTT
CASSYSRVGNQPQHF
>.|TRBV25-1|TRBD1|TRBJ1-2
TGTGCCAGCAGGGACTTGACAGGGGATGGCTACACCTTC
CASRDLTGDGYTF
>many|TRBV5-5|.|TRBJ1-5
TGTGCCAGCGGTGAAAGGAGCAATCAGCCCCAGCATTTT
CASGERSNQPQHF
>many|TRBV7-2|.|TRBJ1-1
TGTGCCAGCAGCTTAGGACGGCAGAACACTGAAGCTTTCTTT
CASSLGRQNTEAFF
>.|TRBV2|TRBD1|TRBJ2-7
TGTGCCAGCAGTGCCGGGACAGGGGTATCCTACGAGCAGTACTTC
CASSAGTGVSYEQYF
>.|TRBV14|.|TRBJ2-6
TGTGCCAGCAGTCTTTGGTCTGGGGCCAACGTCCTGACTTTC
CASSLWSGANVLTF
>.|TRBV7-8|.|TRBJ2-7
TGTGCCAGCAGCGTGTTAGCGGATTGGGCCTACGAGCAGTACTTC
CASSVLADWAYEQYF
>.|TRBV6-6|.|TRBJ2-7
TGTGCCAGCAGTCGGGACGGGACCTCCTACGAGCAGTACTTC
CASSRDGTSYEQYF
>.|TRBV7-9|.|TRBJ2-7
TGTGCCAGCAGTTTCACCGGGACCTACGAGCAGTACTTC
CASSFTGTYEQYF
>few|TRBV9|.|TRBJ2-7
TGTGCCAGCAGCGGAGGGCGAGGGGACTACGAGCAGTACTTC
CASSGGRGDYEQYF
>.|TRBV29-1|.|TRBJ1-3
TGCAGCGTTGATCAGGGTATGAACACCATATATTTT
CSVDQGMNTIYF
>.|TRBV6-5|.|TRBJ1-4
TGTGCCAGCAGCCGGGGGGGAACTAATGAAAAACTGTTTTTT
CASSRGGTNEKLFF
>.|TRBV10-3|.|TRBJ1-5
TGTGCCATCAGTGATGGGCCCCAGCATTTT
CAISDGPQHF
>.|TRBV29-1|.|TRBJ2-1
TGCAGCTACAATGAGCAGTTCTTC
CSYNEQFF
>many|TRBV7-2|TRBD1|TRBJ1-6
TGTGCCAGCAGCTTAGTAACAGGGGAGATCCTCCACTTT
CASSLVTGEILHF
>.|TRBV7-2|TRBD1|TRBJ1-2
TGTGCCAGCAGCCGGGACAGGCATGGGAACTATGGCTACACCTTC
CASSRDRHGNYGYTF
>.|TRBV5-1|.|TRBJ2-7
TGCGCCAGCAGCTTGTGGATGGAGTTTGGAGAGCAGTACTTC
CASSLWMEFGEQYF
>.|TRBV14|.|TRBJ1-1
TGTGCCAGCAGCCAAACAGGAGCAGCTTTCTTT
CASSQTGAAFF
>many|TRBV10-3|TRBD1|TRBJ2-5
TGTGCCAGCAGTTACTTGGGACAGGGACAAGAGACCCAGTACTTC
CASSYLGQGQETQYF
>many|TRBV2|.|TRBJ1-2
TGTGCCAGCAGTCCGATGGACGGGGTGAGACATGGCTACACCTTC
CASSPMDGVRHGYTF
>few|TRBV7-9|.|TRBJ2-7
TGTGCCAGCAGCTCGGAAGAGGGAGCCTACGAGCAGTACTTC
CASSSEEGAYEQYF
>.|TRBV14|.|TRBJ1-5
TGTGCCAGCAGCCAAGCCCATCAGCCCCAGCATTTT
CASSQAHQPQHF
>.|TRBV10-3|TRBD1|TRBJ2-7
TGTGCCAGCAGTTCCCCGGGACAGTCCTACGAGCAGTACTTC
CASSSPGQSYEQYF
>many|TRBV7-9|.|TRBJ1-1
TGTGCCAGCAGCTTCGGGGCCACTGAAGCTTTCTTT
CASSFGATEAFF
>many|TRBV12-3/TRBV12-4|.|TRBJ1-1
TGTGCCAGCAGCTTAGGGAACACTGAAGCTTTCTTT
CASSLGNTEAFF
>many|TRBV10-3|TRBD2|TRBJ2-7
TGTGCCATCAGTGAGTCGATGGGAGGGGACGAGCAGTACTTC
CAISESMGGDEQYF
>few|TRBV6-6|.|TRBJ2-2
TGTGCCAGCAGTTACTCGGGGGACACCGGGGAGCTGTTTTTT
CASSYSGDTGELFF
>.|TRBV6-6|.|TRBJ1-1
TGTGCCAGCAGTTCTCCGTGGGGGGCAACTGAAGCTTTCTTT
CASSSPWGATEAFF
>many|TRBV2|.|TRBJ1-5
TGTGCCAGCAGTGAGTTACAGCTCAATCAGCCCCAGCATTTT
CASSELQLNQPQHF
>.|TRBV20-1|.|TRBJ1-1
TGCAGTGCTAGAGTCCACCAGATGAACACTGAAGCTTTCTTT
CSARVHQMNTEAFF
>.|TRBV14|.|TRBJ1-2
TGTGCCAGCAGCCAAGCCCCCGGGCCTGACTATGGCTACACCTTC
CASSQAPGPDYGYTF
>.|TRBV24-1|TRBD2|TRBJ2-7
TGTGCCACCAGTGACCCAGGACTAGCGGGAGGATCCCACGAGCGGTACTTC
CATSDPGLAGGSHERYF
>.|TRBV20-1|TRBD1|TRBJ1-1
TGCAGTGCTAGAGTACAGGGGGCAGCTTTCTTT
CSARVQGAAFF
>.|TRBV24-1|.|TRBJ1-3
TGTGCCACCAGTGCTACCGGGTCTGGAAACACCATATATTTT
CATSATGSGNTIYF
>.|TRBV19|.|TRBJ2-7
TGTGCCAGTAGTATAGGGGAATCCTACGAGCAGTACTTC
CASSIGESYEQYF
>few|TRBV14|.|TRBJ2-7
TGTGCCAGCAGCCAAGGGGCCGGTGAATTCTACGAGCAGTACTTC
CASSQGAGEFYEQYF
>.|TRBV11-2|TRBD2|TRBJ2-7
TGTGCCAGCAGTGGGCTAGCGGGAGGTCGCGAGCAGTACTTC
CASSGLAGGREQYF
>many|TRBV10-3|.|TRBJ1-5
TGTGCCATCAGTGAGTCGGGACGGAATAGCAATCAGCCCCAGCATTTT
CAISESGRNSNQPQHF
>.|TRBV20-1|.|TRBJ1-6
TGCAGTGCTAGCGGGACAAGTGCTAATTCACCCCTCCACTTT
CSASGTSANSPLHF
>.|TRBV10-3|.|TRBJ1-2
TGTGCCATCAGTGATGAGTATGGCTACACCTTC
CAISDEYGYTF
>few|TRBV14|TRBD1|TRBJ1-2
TGTGCCAGCAGCCAATCAAGGGGGCGAGCTAACTATGGCTACACCTTC
CASSQSRGRANYGYTF
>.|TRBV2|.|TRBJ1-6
TGTGCCAGCAGTTTCCTCCGACAGGAAGGGTCACCCCTCCACTTT
CASSFLRQEGSPLHF
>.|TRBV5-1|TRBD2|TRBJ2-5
TGCGCCAGCAGCCCGGAGGCTAGCGGGAGTGAGACCCAGTACTTC
CASSPEASGSETQYF
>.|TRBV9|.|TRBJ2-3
TGTGCCAGCACCTCGACAGCCCTAGGCACAGATACGCAGTATTTT
CASTSTALGTDTQYF
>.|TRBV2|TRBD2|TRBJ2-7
TGTGCCAGCAGTGACCTCGGGGGGAGCTCCTACGAGCAGTACTTC
CASSDLGGSSYEQYF
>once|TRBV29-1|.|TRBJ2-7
TGCAGCGTTGAAGATCGGGGGCTCCACGAGCAGTACTTC
CSVEDRGLHEQYF
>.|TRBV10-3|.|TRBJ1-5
TGTGCCAGCAGTGAATTCGGGACCCAGCCCCAGCATTTT
CASSEFGTQPQHF
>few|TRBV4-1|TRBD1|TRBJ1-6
TGCGCCAGCAGCCAGGCCGGGACAGGGAGCTCCTATAATTCACCCCTCCACTTT
CASSQAGTGSSYNSPLHF
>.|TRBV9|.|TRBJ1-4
TGTGCCAGCAGCCAAGTCGGCTTTTATAATGAAAAACTGTTTTTT
CASSQVGFYNEKLFF
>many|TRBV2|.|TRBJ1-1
TGTGCCAGCACCGGGACCCTTGAAGCTTTCTTT
CASTGTLEAFF
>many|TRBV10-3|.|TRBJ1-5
TGTGCCATCGGGGGGACTAGCAATCAGCCCCAGCATTTT
CAIGGTSNQPQHF
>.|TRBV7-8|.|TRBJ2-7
TGTGCCAGCAGCCAAGAGGTCAGAATCTACGAGCAGTACTTC
CASSQEVRIYEQYF
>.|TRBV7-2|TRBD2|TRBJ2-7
TGTGCCAGCAGCCCCCCGGCTAGCGGGAGAGGCGAGCAGTACTTC
CASSPPASGRGEQYF
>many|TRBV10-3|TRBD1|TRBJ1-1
TGTGCCATCAGTAGGACAGGGGTGAACACTGAAGCTTTCTTT
CAISRTGVNTEAFF
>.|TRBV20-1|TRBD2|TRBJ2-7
TGCAGTGCTGGTGTAGCGGGAGCCCCCCCGTACTTC
CSAGVAGAPPYF
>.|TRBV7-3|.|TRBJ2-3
TGTGCCAGCAGCCACGGGACGCCCAGCACAGATACGCAGTATTTT
CASSHGTPSTDTQYF
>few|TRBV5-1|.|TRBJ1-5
TGCGCCAGCAGCTTGGGACAGGAAGGTCAGCCCCAGCATTTT
CASSLGQEGQPQHF
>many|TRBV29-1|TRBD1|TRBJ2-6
TGCAGCGTTAGGTCGACAGGGGAATCTGGGGCCAACGTCCTGACTTTC
CSVRSTGESGANVLTF
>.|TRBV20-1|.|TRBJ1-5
TGCAGTGCTACCCGATCCCCCAATCAGCCCCAGCATTTT
CSATRSPNQPQHF
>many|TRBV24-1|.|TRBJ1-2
TGTGCCACCAGTGATGTCCGGACAAGTGGCTACACCTTC
CATSDVRTSGYTF